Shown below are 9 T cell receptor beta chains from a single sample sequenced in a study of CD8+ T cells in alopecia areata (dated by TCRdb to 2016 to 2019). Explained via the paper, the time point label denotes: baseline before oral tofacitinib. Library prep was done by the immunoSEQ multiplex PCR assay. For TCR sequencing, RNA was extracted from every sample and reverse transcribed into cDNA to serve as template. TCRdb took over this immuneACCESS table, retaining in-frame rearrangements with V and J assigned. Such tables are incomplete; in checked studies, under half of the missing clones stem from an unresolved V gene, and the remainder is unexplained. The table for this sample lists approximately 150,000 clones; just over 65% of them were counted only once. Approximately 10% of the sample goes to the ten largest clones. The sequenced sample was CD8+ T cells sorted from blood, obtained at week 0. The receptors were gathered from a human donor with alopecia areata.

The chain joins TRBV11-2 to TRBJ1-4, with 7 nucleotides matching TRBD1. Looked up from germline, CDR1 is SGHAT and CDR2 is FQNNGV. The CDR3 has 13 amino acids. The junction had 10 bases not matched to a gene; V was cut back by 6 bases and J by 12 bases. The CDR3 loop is CASRGQLKRELFF. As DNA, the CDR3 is TGTGCCAGCAGGGGACAGTTAAAAAGAGAACTGTTTTTT.

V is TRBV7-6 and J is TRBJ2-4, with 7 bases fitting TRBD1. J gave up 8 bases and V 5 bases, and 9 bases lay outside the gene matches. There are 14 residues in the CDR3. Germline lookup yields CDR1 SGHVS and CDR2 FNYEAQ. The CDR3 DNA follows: TGTGCCAGCAGCGGGGGACAGCTCCTGGACATTCAGTACTTC. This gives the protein CASSGGQLLDIQYF.

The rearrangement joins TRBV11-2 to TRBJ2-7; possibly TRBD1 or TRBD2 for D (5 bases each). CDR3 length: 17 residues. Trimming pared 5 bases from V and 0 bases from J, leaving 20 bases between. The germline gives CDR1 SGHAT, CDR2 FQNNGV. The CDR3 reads CASSPHGAILRSYEQYF. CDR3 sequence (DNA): TGTGCCAGCAGCCCCCACGGGGCAATTCTTCGCTCCTACGAGCAGTACTTC.

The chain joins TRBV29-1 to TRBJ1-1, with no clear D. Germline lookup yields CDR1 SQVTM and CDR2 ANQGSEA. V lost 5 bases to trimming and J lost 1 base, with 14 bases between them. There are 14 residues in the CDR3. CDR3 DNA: TGCAGCGTTCCCAACCAGGAGGGGAACACTGAAGCTTTCTTT. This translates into CSVPNQEGNTEAFF. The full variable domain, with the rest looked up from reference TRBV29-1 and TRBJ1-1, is SAVISQKPSRDICQRGTSLTIQCQVDSQVTMMFWYRQQPGQSLTLIATANQGSEATYESGFVIDKFPISRPNLTFSTLTVSNMSPEDSSIYLCSVPNQEGNTEAFFGQGTRLTVV.

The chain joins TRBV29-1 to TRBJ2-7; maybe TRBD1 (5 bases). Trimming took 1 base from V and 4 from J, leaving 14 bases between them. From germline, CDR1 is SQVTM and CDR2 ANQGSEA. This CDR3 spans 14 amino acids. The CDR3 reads CSVEGKGPGYEQYF. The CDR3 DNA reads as TGCAGCGTTGAAGGCAAGGGGCCAGGGTACGAGCAGTACTTC.

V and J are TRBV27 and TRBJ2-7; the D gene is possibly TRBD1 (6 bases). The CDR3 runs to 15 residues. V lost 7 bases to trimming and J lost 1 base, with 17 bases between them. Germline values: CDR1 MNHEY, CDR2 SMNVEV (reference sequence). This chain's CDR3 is CASTPSGTSSYEQYF. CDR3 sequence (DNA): TGTGCCAGCACCCCGTCGGGGACATCGTCCTACGAGCAGTACTTC.

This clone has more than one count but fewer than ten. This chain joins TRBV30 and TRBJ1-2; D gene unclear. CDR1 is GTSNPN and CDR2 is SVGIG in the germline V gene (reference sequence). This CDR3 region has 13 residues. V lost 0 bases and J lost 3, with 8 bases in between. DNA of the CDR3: TGTGCCTGGAGTGTCGGCAGGTACTATGGCTACACCTTC. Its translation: CAWSVGRYYGYTF. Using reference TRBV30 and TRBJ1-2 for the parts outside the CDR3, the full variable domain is SQTIHQWPATLVQPVGSPLSLECTVEGTSNPNLYWYRQAAGRGLQLLFYSVGIGQISSEVPQNLSASRPQDRQFILSSKKLLLSDSGFYLCAWSVGRYYGYTFGSGTRLTVV.

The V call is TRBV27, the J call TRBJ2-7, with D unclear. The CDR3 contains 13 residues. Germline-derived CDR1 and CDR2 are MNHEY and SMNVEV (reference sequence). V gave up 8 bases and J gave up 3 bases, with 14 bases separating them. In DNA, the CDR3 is TGTGCCAGCGGGGAAACAGATGACTACGAGCAGTACTTC. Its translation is CASGETDDYEQYF.

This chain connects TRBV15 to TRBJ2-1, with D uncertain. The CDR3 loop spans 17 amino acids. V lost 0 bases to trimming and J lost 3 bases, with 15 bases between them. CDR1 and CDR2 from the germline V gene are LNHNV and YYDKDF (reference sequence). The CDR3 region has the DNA TGTGCCACCAGCAGAGATCTGGCGGTCGGGCGCTACAATGAGCAGTTCTTC. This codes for CATSRDLAVGRYNEQFF.